These 30 T cell receptor beta chains originate from one sample sequenced in a study of blood T cell repertoires in COVID-19. Clones were read by immunoSEQ multiplex PCR, and TCRdb kept only the in-frame ones, dropping some. The data hold 150,000 to 200,000 clones, with 65% to 85% observed a single time. The specimen was peripheral blood. The receptor set was obtained from a man in his sixties with active or convalescent COVID-19.

The gene calls are TRBV30 and TRBJ1-3; no reliable D call. The CDR3 runs to 12 residues. Trimming cost V 3 bases and J 3 bases, with 6 bases left between them. Germline CDR1 GTSNPN, CDR2 SVGIG (reference sequence). The CDR3 sequence is CAWRGSGNTIYF. The CDR3 coding sequence is TGTGCCTGGAGAGGGAGTGGAAACACCATATATTTT.

There are a few counts of this clone. V usage is TRBV19 and J usage is TRBJ2-3; 9 bases are shared with TRBD2. J was trimmed by 4 bases and V by 3 bases; bases with no gene match: 5. This CDR3 region has 15 residues. The V gene's germline CDR1 is LNHDA and CDR2 SQIVND (reference sequence). In DNA form, the CDR3 reads TGTGCCAGTAGTATGGTAGCGGGAGTGGCAGATACGCAGTATTTT. Translated: CASSMVAGVADTQYF.

The V call is TRBV24-1, the J call TRBJ2-7, with 9 bases fitting TRBD1. The length of the CDR3 is 14 residues. From germline, CDR1 is KGHDR and CDR2 SFDVKD. The trim removed 5 bases at V and 3 bases at J, leaving 4 bases unmatched. CDR3 protein: CATSATTGGYEQYF. CDR3 coding DNA: TGTGCCACCAGTGCGACGACAGGGGGCTACGAGCAGTACTTC.

This clone was detected once. The rearrangement links TRBV4-1 to TRBJ1-2; D not resolved. Trimming shortened V by 4 bases and J by 6 bases, and 6 bases separated the two germline ends. This CDR3 spans 11 amino acids. CDR1 is MGHRA, CDR2 YSYEKL, per germline. The CDR3: CASSRSDGYTF. For the CDR3, the DNA is TGCGCCAGCAGCCGTTCGGATGGCTACACCTTC.

CDR3 residues: CASSFLGSGLYEQYF. CDR3 in DNA: TGTGCCAGCAGCTTCTTGGGTAGCGGCCTCTACGAGCAGTACTTC. The V and J genes are TRBV7-3 and TRBJ2-7; perhaps TRBD2 as D (6 bases). V was shortened by 3 bases and J by 3 bases, with 15 bases between the two germline ends. The CDR3 covers 15 residues. Germline V gene sequence: CDR1 SGHTA, CDR2 FQGTGA.

The chain's CDR3 is CASSPLKGGQETQYF. The CDR3 DNA sequence: TGCGCCAGCAGCCCTTTGAAAGGGGGCCAAGAGACCCAGTACTTC. This rearrangement joins TRBV4-3 to TRBJ2-5; D is perhaps TRBD1 (6 bases). CDR3 length: 15 amino acids. Germline CDR1 LGHNA, CDR2 YSLEER. V lost 4 bases and J lost 1, with 13 bases in between.

V is TRBV27 and J is TRBJ2-3, with a weak D call TRBD2 (5 bases). The CDR3 extends over 13 amino acids. Germline CDR1 and CDR2: MNHEY and SMNVEV (reference sequence). Trimming pared 2 bases from V and 9 bases from J, leaving 12 bases between. The CDR3 reads CASSLRGLGTQYF. CDR3 DNA: TGTGCCAGCAGTTTACGCGGGTTAGGCACGCAGTATTTT.

V and J are TRBV28 and TRBJ1-2; D is undetermined. The CDR3 loop spans 15 amino acids. V was clipped by 3 bases and J by 0 bases, with 11 bases between them. Germline assignment: CDR1 MDHEN and CDR2 SYDVKM. The CDR3: CASSLEGLANYGYTF. CDR3 DNA: TGTGCCAGCAGTTTGGAGGGATTGGCTAACTATGGCTACACCTTC.

The chain couples TRBV10-3 to TRBJ2-7; D remains unclear. The ends were cut back, 10 bases at V and 2 bases at J, with 18 bases in the middle. CDR3 size: 14 residues. From germline, CDR1 is ENHRY and CDR2 SYGVKD. CDR3 sequence (DNA): TGTGCCACACGCGGTGTCGAACCCCCCTACGAGCAGTACTTC. It translates to CATRGVEPPYEQYF.

This rearrangement joins TRBV9 to TRBJ1-5, with TRBD1 as a possible D gene (6 bases). The V gene's germline CDR1 is SGDLS and CDR2 YYNGEE. Trimming took 4 bases from V and 5 from J, leaving 13 bases between them. The length of the CDR3 is 14 residues. CDR3 nucleotide sequence: TGTGCCAGCAGCTTCACAGGGAAGGATCAGCCCCAGCATTTT. Its translation is CASSFTGKDQPQHF.

This clone was recorded once. This rearrangement joins TRBV5-5 to TRBJ2-3; 7 bases are a match to TRBD1. The CDR3 consists of 16 residues. V was pared by 6 bases and J by 3 bases, with 13 bases of the junction left unmatched. The V gene's germline CDR1 is SGHKS and CDR2 YYEKEE (reference sequence). The CDR3 sequence is CASTLFPGQLTDTQYF. The CDR3 coding sequence is TGTGCCAGCACCCTATTTCCGGGACAGTTGACAGATACGCAGTATTTT.

This clone was recorded many times. The chain has TRBV4-3 and TRBJ1-3; D call uncertain. CDR3 size: 16 residues. The V gene's germline CDR1 is LGHNA and CDR2 YSLEER. V lost 2 bases and J lost 0, with 11 bases in between. DNA for the CDR3: TGCGCCAGCAGCCAAAGCCGGGTTGGCTCTGGAAACACCATATATTTT. Translating it yields CASSQSRVGSGNTIYF.

The gene calls are TRBV4-3 and TRBJ2-1; 7 positions agree with TRBD1. Germline CDR1 reads LGHNA; CDR2 reads YSLEER. V lost 0 bases, J lost 2 bases, and 7 bases stayed unmatched. CDR3 length equals 17 residues. This chain's CDR3 is CASSQDPQGVTYNEQFF. The DNA of the CDR3 is TGCGCCAGCAGCCAAGATCCGCAGGGGGTCACCTACAATGAGCAGTTCTTC.

In this sample, this clone turned up once. The chain links TRBV27 to TRBJ2-1; 8 nucleotides align to TRBD1. The CDR3 is 17 residues long. The germline V gene encodes CDR1 MNHEY and CDR2 SMNVEV (reference sequence). V shed 5 bases, J shed 9 bases, and the junction held 18 bases outside the gene matches. CDR3 nucleotide sequence: TGTGCCAGCAGTCCGAGAGCCCGCCTTACAGGGGGAGGTGAGCAGTTCTTC. Encoded protein: CASSPRARLTGGGEQFF.

The chain recombines TRBV4-2 with TRBJ2-3, with D possibly TRBD2 on 6 matching bases. In germline, CDR1 is LGHNA, CDR2 YNFKEQ. The CDR3 sequence is 16 residues long. Trimming left V 1 base short and J 2 bases short, with 13 bases between. Here the CDR3 reads CASSQVLGGITDTQYF. CDR3 nucleotide sequence: TGTGCCAGCAGCCAAGTCCTCGGGGGAATCACAGATACGCAGTATTTT.

The chain employs TRBV19 and TRBJ1-5; D is perhaps TRBD1 (5 bases). The CDR3 runs 14 residues. The V gene lost 5 bases and the J gene lost 5 bases, with 13 bases spanning the gap. Germline V gives CDR1 LNHDA, CDR2 SQIVND (reference sequence). Written as DNA, the CDR3 is TGTGCCAGTAGTTCACGGGGGATGGATCAGCCCCAGCATTTT. Its protein is CASSSRGMDQPQHF. The variable domain in full, with the rest retrieved from reference TRBV19 and TRBJ1-5, is DGGITQSPKYLFRKEGQNVTLSCEQNLNHDAMYWYRQDPGQGLRLIYYSQIVNDFQKGDIAEGYSVSREKKESFPLTVTSAQKNPTAFYLCASSSRGMDQPQHFGDGTRLSIL.

The rearrangement joins TRBV6-5 to TRBJ1-3; D is undetermined. The CDR3 covers 16 residues. Trimming stripped 0 bases from V and 0 bases from J, with 9 bases between. Germline V gene data show CDR1 as MNHEY and CDR2 as SVGAGI. The CDR3 protein is CASSYSRGTSGNTIYF. The CDR3 DNA is TGTGCCAGCAGTTACTCCCGCGGCACCTCTGGAAACACCATATATTTT.

The rearrangement uses TRBV5-4 and TRBJ2-1; D possibly corresponds to TRBD1 (7 bases). V was cut by 5 bases and J by 7 bases, with 10 bases left in between. Per germline, CDR1 SGHNT and CDR2 YYREEE (reference sequence). The CDR3 extends over 12 amino acids. For the CDR3, the DNA is TGTGCCAGCAGGTCAGGGGGGAATGAGCAGTTCTTC. It encodes CASRSGGNEQFF.

The genes are TRBV29-1 and TRBJ2-7, with D possibly matching TRBD1 (6 bases). V was clipped by 8 bases and J by 4 bases, with 15 bases between them. This CDR3 region has 12 residues. The germline CDR1 and CDR2 sequences are SQVTM and ANQGSEA. The CDR3 reads CSFWDIRYEQYF. The CDR3 nucleotides read TGCAGCTTCTGGGACATCCGGTACGAGCAGTACTTC.

The J gene is TRBJ1-3, the V gene TRBV6-1; no clear D gene. The CDR3 has 16 amino acids. Between the trimmed V and J ends, which lost 4 bases and 0 bases, there was a span of 13 bases. Germline assignment: CDR1 MNHNS and CDR2 SASEGT. CDR3 sequence: CASSGPRGYSGNTIYF. The CDR3 region has the DNA TGTGCCAGCAGTGGTCCCCGAGGTTACTCTGGAAACACCATATATTTT.

This rearrangement joins TRBV7-2 to TRBJ1-4, with TRBD1 as a possible D gene (6 bases). This CDR3 contains 13 residues. V shed 4 bases and J shed 8 bases, with 11 bases lying between them. Germline loops: CDR1 SGHTA, CDR2 FQGNSA. CDR3 in amino acids: CASSSGTSEKLFF. CDR3 nucleotides: TGTGCCAGCAGCTCAGGGACATCGGAAAAACTGTTTTTT.

The chain combines TRBV30 with TRBJ1-5, with a possible D match to TRBD1 (5 bases). This CDR3 comprises 14 residues. CDR1 and CDR2 (germline): GTSNPN, SVGIG (reference sequence). V was clipped by 0 bases and J by 7 bases, with 13 bases between them. CDR3 amino acids: CAWSVRPGWQPQHF. The CDR3 coding sequence is TGTGCCTGGAGTGTAAGGCCAGGGTGGCAGCCCCAGCATTTT.

The chain has TRBV7-6 and TRBJ2-2; D is uncertain. This CDR3 region has 17 residues. Germline V lookup: CDR1 SGHVS, CDR2 FNYEAQ. V lost 6 bases and J 4 bases, leaving 21 bases between the germline ends. The CDR3 loop reads CASRSFPSSRSTGELFF. CDR3 DNA: TGTGCCAGCAGGTCTTTCCCGTCCTCTAGGAGCACCGGGGAGCTGTTTTTT.

Only a few counts were recorded for this clone. The V gene is TRBV2, the J gene TRBJ1-1; D gene ambiguous. Germline V gene data show CDR1 as SNHLY and CDR2 as FYNNEI. Trimming shortened V by 3 bases and J by 6 bases, and 11 bases separated the two germline ends. The CDR3 runs to 13 residues. CDR3 sequence: CASSEEGGSEAFF. The CDR3 nucleotides are TGTGCCAGCAGTGAGGAGGGCGGGTCTGAAGCTTTCTTT.

This clone was detected many times. The chain combines TRBV7-2 with TRBJ2-2; 8 bases agree with TRBD1. Trimming took 0 bases from V and 7 from J; bases not matched to a gene: 4. The CDR3 sequence is 15 residues long. Germline CDR1 reads SGHTA; CDR2 reads FQGNSA. In DNA, the CDR3 is TGTGCCAGCAGCTTAGCCCAGGGGGCCGGCGGGGAGCTGTTTTTT. It codes for CASSLAQGAGGELFF.

Ten or more counts support this clone. The chain combines TRBV19 with TRBJ1-1; D is perhaps TRBD1 (5 bases). The CDR3 length is 12 residues. Germline CDR1 LNHDA, CDR2 SQIVND (reference sequence). The V end lost 3 bases, the J end lost 8 bases, and 10 bases lay between the germline ends. The CDR3 DNA is TGTGCCAGTAGTATCTCGGCAGGGGAAGCTTTCTTT. This encodes CASSISAGEAFF. The full variable domain, its missing parts supplied by reference TRBV19 and TRBJ1-1, is DGGITQSPKYLFRKEGQNVTLSCEQNLNHDAMYWYRQDPGQGLRLIYYSQIVNDFQKGDIAEGYSVSREKKESFPLTVTSAQKNPTAFYLCASSISAGEAFFGQGTRLTVV.

The V and J genes are TRBV28 and TRBJ2-7; TRBD1 aligns across 9 bases. Losses at the gene ends were 2 bases for V and 6 bases for J; bases not matched to a gene: 5. The CDR3 length is 14 residues. CDR1 is MDHEN and CDR2 is SYDVKM in the germline V gene. In nucleotides, the CDR3 is TGTGCCAGCAGTTTAAGTGGACAGGGGCCCGAGCAGTACTTC. It codes for CASSLSGQGPEQYF. Drawing the rest from reference TRBV28 and TRBJ2-7, the complete variable domain is DVKVTQSSRYLVKRTGEKVFLECVQDMDHENMFWYRQDPGLGLRLIYFSYDVKMKEKGDIPEGYSVSREKKERFSLILESASTNQTSMYLCASSLSGQGPEQYFGPGTRLTVT.

The rearrangement links TRBV18 to TRBJ2-7; D unclear. CDR3 length equals 12 residues. Germline-derived CDR1 and CDR2 are KGHSH and LQKENI. V lost 4 bases and J lost 1, with 5 bases in between. CDR3 residues: CASSLTSYEQYF. CDR3 coding DNA: TGTGCCAGCTCACTGACATCCTACGAGCAGTACTTC.

This clone has more than one count but fewer than ten. This chain joins TRBV3-1 (or the pseudogene TRBV3-2) and TRBJ2-5; maybe TRBD2 (5 bases). V was trimmed by 8 bases and J by 4 bases, leaving 14 bases between them. The germline CDR1 and CDR2 sequences are LGHDT and YNNKEL (reference sequence). The CDR3 has 13 residues. CDR3 nucleotide sequence: TGTGCCAGCGCGGGCCGAGGGAGAGAGACCCAGTACTTC. As protein: CASAGRGRETQYF.

This clone appeared a single time. The chain recombines TRBV7-3 with TRBJ2-2; no clear D gene. Germline CDR1 SGHTA, CDR2 FQGTGA. V was shortened by 5 bases and J by 1 base, with 14 bases between the two germline ends. This CDR3 contains 16 residues. The CDR3 DNA reads TGTGCCAGCAGCCCGATGCCTACAGAGAACACCGGGGAGCTGTTTTTT. It encodes CASSPMPTENTGELFF.